What follows are 16 T cell receptor beta chains derived from one specimen sequenced in a study of beta chain features in type 1 diabetes (dated by TCRdb to the late 2010s). The library was obtained by the immunoSEQ multiplex PCR assay. The entire isolated RNA was reverse transcribed using the High Capacity cDNA Reverse Transcription Kit, and thus expressed TCRB transcripts were sequenced. This is the immuneACCESS table as TCRdb keeps it, with only in-frame sequences that have V and J called. A part of the clones is gone; compared with another copy, unresolved V genes explain less than half, and the rest is unexplained. This sample has about 400,000 clones in its table, and 10% to 15% of those were observed once. The ten top clones hold 0.015% to 0.02% of the sample. The sample was naive CD4+ T cells from blood. Interpreted using the paper, the cell subset or site label stands for: true naive CD4+ T cells. These receptors originate from a young man in good health.

The rearrangement joins TRBV15 to TRBJ2-3, with a weak D call TRBD2 (6 bases). V was shortened by 5 bases and J by 2 bases, with 14 bases between the two germline ends. CDR1 LNHNV and CDR2 YYDKDF come from the germline V gene (reference sequence). This CDR3 spans 15 amino acids. CDR3: CATSPGGSLTDTQYF. CDR3 bases: TGTGCCACCAGCCCTGGAGGGTCCCTCACAGATACGCAGTATTTT.

The chain employs TRBV7-2 and TRBJ1-5, with 7 bases identical to TRBD1. The germline V gene encodes CDR1 SGHTA and CDR2 FQGNSA. Unmatched junction bases numbered 5, after V lost 5 bases and J lost 4 bases. This CDR3 is 14 amino acids long. The CDR3 is CASSGGQRNQPQHF. The CDR3 nucleotides read TGTGCCAGCAGCGGGGGACAGCGAAATCAGCCCCAGCATTTT.

The sample holds a few counts of this clone. The V call is TRBV15, the J call TRBJ2-3; TRBD1 matches 10 bases. The CDR3 is 17 residues long. Germline trimming cut 0 bases from V and 2 bases from J; bases unmatched to any gene: 5. The germline V gene encodes CDR1 LNHNV and CDR2 YYDKDF (reference sequence). The CDR3 protein is CATSREGQGRVTDTQYF. CDR3 nucleotides: TGTGCCACCAGCAGAGAGGGACAGGGGCGAGTCACAGATACGCAGTATTTT.

For the CDR3, the DNA is TGTGCCAGCAGCTCTAGAGTCGGTACAACAGGGCCCCTAAACTATGGCTACACCTTC. Translation: CASSSRVGTTGPLNYGYTF. The chain uses TRBV7-9 and TRBJ1-2, with D perhaps matching TRBD1 (6 bases). The CDR3 loop spans 19 amino acids. V was pared by 4 bases and J by 2 bases, with 26 bases between. Germline-derived CDR1 and CDR2 are SEHNR and FQNEAQ (reference sequence).

This clone has a handful of counts. The V gene is TRBV28, the J gene TRBJ1-1; 7 bases align to TRBD1. The ends lost 3 bases at V and 9 bases at J; junction bases unmatched: 7. CDR1 and CDR2 from the germline V gene are MDHEN and SYDVKM. The CDR3 covers 13 residues. The CDR3 region has the DNA TGTGCCAGCAGTTTCGGGACAGATGGGCAAGCTTTCTTT. Amino acids: CASSFGTDGQAFF. The full variable domain, its missing parts supplied by reference TRBV28 and TRBJ1-1, is DVKVTQSSRYLVKRTGEKVFLECVQDMDHENMFWYRQDPGLGLRLIYFSYDVKMKEKGDIPEGYSVSREKKERFSLILESASTNQTSMYLCASSFGTDGQAFFGQGTRLTVV.

This clone was counted only a few times. The V call is TRBV6-5, the J call TRBJ1-6; TRBD1 matches 7 bases. The CDR3 contains 15 residues. V dropped 6 bases and J dropped 6; count of bases not matched to a gene: 8. The V gene's germline CDR1 is MNHEY and CDR2 SVGAGI. The CDR3 sequence is CASRILTGSNSPLHF. The CDR3 nucleotides read TGTGCCAGCAGGATCCTGACAGGGAGTAATTCACCCCTCCACTTT.

The rearrangement links TRBV9 to TRBJ2-7, with unresolved D. This CDR3 is 13 amino acids long. Germline V gene lookup returns CDR1 SGDLS and CDR2 YYNGEE. With 2 bases removed from V and 1 base from J, the gap between germline ends came to 7 bases. CDR3 loop: CASSVSPSYEQYF. The CDR3 bases are TGTGCCAGCAGCGTTTCTCCTTCCTACGAGCAGTACTTC.

As regards this clone: A read error may be the cause here, since a much bigger clone is one base away. This chain connects TRBV27 to TRBJ2-7; 7 bases align to TRBD1. With 2 bases clipped from V and 2 bases from J, the junction kept 0 bases outside the gene matches. Per the germline V gene, CDR1 is MNHEY and CDR2 is SMNVEV (reference sequence). The CDR3 length is 13 residues. This chain's CDR3 is CASSLDRAYEQYF. The CDR3 region has the DNA TGTGCCAGCAGTTTAGACAGGGCCTACGAGCAGTACTTC.

The V gene is TRBV2, the J gene TRBJ1-1; 7 bases are shared with TRBD1. With 6 bases clipped from V and 4 bases from J, the junction kept 5 bases outside the gene matches. Germline CDR1 reads SNHLY; CDR2 reads FYNNEI. The CDR3 covers 13 residues. The CDR3 DNA reads TGTGCCAGCAGCCGACAGGGCCGCACTGAAGCTTTCTTT. Encoded protein: CASSRQGRTEAFF.

In regard to this clone: This sample includes further DNA sequences coding for the same CDR3. The V gene is TRBV18, the J gene TRBJ2-1; 11 bases match TRBD1. Germline values: CDR1 KGHSH, CDR2 LQKENI. The junction had 2 bases not matched to a gene; V was cut back by 3 bases and J by 7 bases. The CDR3 has 14 residues. The CDR3 DNA sequence: TGTGCCAGCTCACCCGGGACAGGGGGAAATGAGCAGTTCTTC. This gives the protein CASSPGTGGNEQFF.

The rearrangement joins TRBV10-3 to TRBJ2-1, with TRBD1 matching over 7 bases. The CDR3 spans 13 residues. Germline V lookup: CDR1 ENHRY, CDR2 SYGVKD. Losses at the gene ends were 7 bases for V and 5 bases for J; bases not matched to a gene: 5. CDR3 nucleotides: TGTGCCATCAACGGCGGACAGGACAATGAGCAGTTCTTC. Amino acids: CAINGGQDNEQFF.

The genes are TRBV10-3 and TRBJ2-3, with D perhaps matching TRBD2 (9 bases). Germline lookup yields CDR1 ENHRY and CDR2 SYGVKD. Trimming took off 4 bases at V and 3 bases at J, with 29 bases between the two ends. The CDR3 has 20 amino acids. DNA of the CDR3: TGTGCCATCAGTGCCTCCCAGGGGGCGAGGCGGGAGGGGATGACAGATACGCAGTATTTT. As protein: CAISASQGARREGMTDTQYF.

The table lists this clone with a few counts. The chain uses TRBV29-1 and TRBJ2-5, with 8 bases matching TRBD1. Unmatched junction bases numbered 10, after V lost 6 bases and J lost 1 base. This CDR3 contains 15 residues. The V gene's germline CDR1 is SQVTM and CDR2 ANQGSEA. The CDR3 reads CSVDPPRGLQETQYF. DNA for the CDR3: TGCAGCGTCGATCCACCCAGGGGGCTCCAAGAGACCCAGTACTTC.

The chain uses TRBV19 and TRBJ2-1; 14 nucleotides match TRBD2. This CDR3 has 17 amino acids. V lost 5 bases to trimming and J lost 9 bases; unmatched junction nucleotides: 12. Germline V gives CDR1 LNHDA, CDR2 SQIVND (reference sequence). The DNA for the CDR3 is TGTGCCAGTAGTTCCAGACTAGCGGGAGGGCCGGATACTGAGCAGTTCTTC. Its translation is CASSSRLAGGPDTEQFF.

V gene TRBV7-3 combines with J gene TRBJ2-3; D is possibly TRBD1 (6 bases). The ends were cut back, 5 bases at V and 2 bases at J, with 11 bases in the middle. From germline, CDR1 is SGHTA and CDR2 FQGTGA. The CDR3 is 14 amino acids. The CDR3 nucleotides are TGTGCCAGCAGCGCCGACAGGAACACAGATACGCAGTATTTT. Its translation: CASSADRNTDTQYF.

A word on this clone: At one boundary the junction diverges from the germline segment, which might be a read error. The chain recombines TRBV5-4 with TRBJ2-3; TRBD2 matches at 7 bases. The CDR3 runs to 13 residues. Germline CDR1 SGHNT, CDR2 YYREEE (reference sequence). The CDR3 region is CASSRSSGDTQYF. The CDR3 bases are TGCGCCAGCAGCCGGTCTAGCGGAGATACGCAGTATTTT.